The 14 T cell receptor beta chains presented below share a single source sample, sequenced in a study of vaccination effects on CD4 cells after COVID-19. The repertoire was sequenced with immunoSEQ multiplex PCR; TCRdb's copy has only in-frame clones and lacks some. The sample records 11,000 to 15,000 clones, roughly 80% being singletons. No antigen has been identified for these receptors. CD4+ T cells specific for antigen were expanded with viral peptide pools by the ViraFEST assay before sequencing. Following culture for approximately ten days, CD4+ T cells were isolated. The person had a PCR-confirmed SARS-CoV-2 infection during March to December 2020. All study participants received two doses of BNT162b2 or mRNA-1273 vaccine. The sample in question was CD4+ T cells from PBMCs cultured with SARS-CoV-2 spike peptides, obtained after COVID-19 vaccination. These receptors were obtained from a human donor who had a prior SARS-CoV-2 infection.

The rearrangement uses TRBV25-1 and TRBJ1-1, with D uncertain. The length of the CDR3 is 16 residues. Germline CDR1 is MGHDK and CDR2 is SYGVNS. Trimming took 1 base from V and 2 from J, leaving 14 bases between them. CDR3 region: CASSEFGLGSNTEAFF. Written as DNA, the CDR3 is TGTGCCAGCAGTGAATTCGGGTTGGGGAGTAACACTGAAGCTTTCTTT.

The chain joins TRBV2 to TRBJ2-1; D gene uncertain. The CDR3 spans 14 residues. The V gene's germline CDR1 is SNHLY and CDR2 FYNNEI. Trimming stripped 0 bases from V and 8 bases from J, with 11 bases between. The CDR3 region is CASSEARQQDEQFF. DNA for the CDR3: TGTGCCAGCAGTGAAGCAAGGCAGCAGGATGAGCAGTTCTTC.

The chain carries TRBV10-3 and TRBJ1-1, with D possibly TRBD1 on 5 matching bases. The length of the CDR3 is 15 residues. Trimming left V 5 bases short and J 0 bases short, with 13 bases between. Germline CDR1 is ENHRY and CDR2 is SYGVKD. CDR3 nucleotide sequence: TGTGCCATCAGTAGGGACGGAAGGTTGAACACTGAAGCTTTCTTT. Its translation is CAISRDGRLNTEAFF.

This clone showed up just a few times. The gene calls are TRBV19 and TRBJ1-2, with TRBD1 matching over 7 bases. V was clipped by 5 bases and J by 5 bases; unmatched bases: 2. CDR3 size: 12 residues. CDR1 is LNHDA, CDR2 SQIVND, per germline (reference sequence). CDR3 DNA sequence: TGTGCCAGTAGTGCGGGACAGTATGGCTACACCTTC. Encoded protein: CASSAGQYGYTF.

The rearrangement links TRBV7-3 to TRBJ2-2, with D maybe TRBD2 (6 bases). V was clipped by 2 bases and J by 7 bases, with 17 bases between them. The CDR3 has 16 amino acids. Germline V gene data show CDR1 as SGHTA and CDR2 as FQGTGA. For the CDR3, the DNA is TGTGCCAGCAGCTTAGAGGGTAGCGGTCGAGTCGGGGAGCTGTTTTTT. It specifies CASSLEGSGRVGELFF.

DNA for the CDR3: TGCGCCAGCCAGGGGGTCTCTGGGGCCAACGTCCTGACTTTC. It yields the protein CASQGVSGANVLTF. J is TRBJ2-6 and V is TRBV5-1, with 7 nucleotides matching TRBD1. V was pared by 7 bases and J by 0 bases, with 1 base of the junction left unmatched. Germline V gene lookup returns CDR1 SGHRS and CDR2 YFSETQ. The CDR3 is made up of 14 amino acids.

The chain combines TRBV11-2 with TRBJ1-4, with D unresolved. The V end lost 1 base, the J end lost 3 bases, and 9 bases lay between the germline ends. The CDR3 sequence is 15 residues long. Germline V gene data show CDR1 as SGHAT and CDR2 as FQNNGV. Written as DNA, the CDR3 is TGTGCCAGCAGCTTAGTAGGATTCTCTAATGAAAAACTGTTTTTT. Translating it yields CASSLVGFSNEKLFF.

The gene calls are TRBV2 and TRBJ2-1; TRBD2 agrees at 7 bases. This CDR3 comprises 19 residues. J was trimmed by 1 base and V by 6 bases; bases with no gene match: 18. Germline V lookup: CDR1 SNHLY, CDR2 FYNNEI. Here the CDR3 DNA reads TGTGCCAGCAGGGGTACAGGAAGGGTTGCGGGAGCTTCCTACAATGAGCAGTTCTTC. Encoded protein: CASRGTGRVAGASYNEQFF.

The chain links TRBV24-1 to TRBJ1-1; the D is unclear. The germline V and J ends were trimmed by 7 bases and 6 bases, with 11 bases remaining between them. This CDR3 has 12 residues. The germline CDR1 and CDR2 sequences are KGHDR and SFDVKD. This CDR3 is CATRTGYPEAFF. CDR3 coding DNA: TGTGCCACCAGGACCGGATACCCTGAAGCTTTCTTT.

The gene calls are TRBV20-1 and TRBJ2-1; D remains ambiguous. The CDR3 contains 11 residues. V was pared by 4 bases and J by 4 bases, with 5 bases between. In germline, CDR1 is DFQATT, CDR2 SNEGSKA (reference sequence). The CDR3 DNA follows: TGCAGTGCTACTAAGTACAATGAGCAGTTCTTC. Its translation is CSATKYNEQFF.

V gene TRBV5-6 combines with J gene TRBJ2-7; D unresolved. The CDR3 runs to 15 residues. V was shortened by 4 bases and J by 0 bases, with 14 bases between the two germline ends. CDR1 is SGHDT and CDR2 is YYEEEE in the germline V gene. CDR3 in DNA: TGTGCCAGCAGCCGGGTGGCAGGTCCCTCCTACGAGCAGTACTTC. Residues: CASSRVAGPSYEQYF. The whole variable domain, filled in from reference TRBV5-6 and TRBJ2-7, reads DAGVTQSPTHLIKTRGQQVTLRCSPKSGHDTVSWYQQALGQGPQFIFQYYEEEERQRGNFPDRFSGHQFPNYSSELNVNALLLGDSALYLCASSRVAGPSYEQYFGPGTRLTVT.

V gene TRBV5-6 combines with J gene TRBJ1-2, with no clear D. Between the trimmed V and J ends, which lost 2 bases and 0 bases, there was a span of 11 bases. This CDR3 has 15 amino acids. Germline CDR1 and CDR2: SGHDT and YYEEEE. The CDR3 nucleotides read TGTGCCAGCAGCTTAGCACGGCAGGCTAACTATGGCTACACCTTC. It specifies CASSLARQANYGYTF.

This chain's CDR3 is CASSPLGGGLSGNTIYF. The DNA for the CDR3 is TGTGCCAGCTCCCCCCTCGGGGGAGGGCTCTCTGGAAACACCATATATTTT. J is TRBJ1-3 and V is TRBV18; D might be TRBD1 (5 bases). V was pared by 6 bases and J by 0 bases, with 18 bases between. The CDR3 runs to 17 residues. Germline V gives CDR1 KGHSH, CDR2 LQKENI.

The chain is built from TRBV3-1 (or the pseudogene TRBV3-2) and TRBJ1-6; no clear D. Germline CDR1 is LGHDT and CDR2 is YNNKEL (reference sequence). The CDR3 spans 19 residues. V was shortened by 3 bases and J by 4 bases, with 22 bases between the two germline ends. The CDR3 DNA follows: TGTGCCAGCAGCCATCGGACGGCGGACCCCGCCATATATAATTCACCCCTCCACTTT. Its protein product is CASSHRTADPAIYNSPLHF.